Listed below are T cell receptor beta chains from one sample, sequenced in a study of blood T cell repertoires in COVID-19. The method was immunoSEQ multiplex PCR; TCRdb's version includes in-frame clones alone and lacks a portion of them. The table shows some 300,000 clones, with 70% to 90% occurring only once. Sequenced: peripheral blood. The receptors derive from a woman aged 45 to 65 with COVID-19, enrolled during active disease. The CDR3 runs from the conserved cysteine through the conserved F or W. D genes are given only for firm matches. Size tells how often a clone was seen (once, few, many) or the class of an expanded clone, and some rows leave it out.

cdr3_nt: TGCGCCAGCAGCTTGGGGGAGCTCCCAGATACGCAGTATTTT
cdr3_aa: CASSLGELPDTQYF
d_call: .
clone_size: .
j_call: TRBJ2-3
v_call: TRBV5-1

cdr3_nt: TGTGCCAGCAGCGTAGTGGTATCCCAGAAGAACACTGAAGCTTTCTTT
cdr3_aa: CASSVVVSQKNTEAFF
d_call: .
clone_size: .
j_call: TRBJ1-1
v_call: TRBV9

cdr3_nt: TGTGCCAGCAGTGAATCAATTACCCAGTACTTC
cdr3_aa: CASSESITQYF
d_call: .
clone_size: .
j_call: TRBJ2-5
v_call: TRBV6-1

cdr3_nt: TGTGCCAGCAGCTCCCGGACTAGCGGGACCTACGAGCAGTACTTC
cdr3_aa: CASSSRTSGTYEQYF
d_call: TRBD2
clone_size: .
j_call: TRBJ2-7
v_call: TRBV7-8

cdr3_nt: TGTGCCACCAGACGGACAGGCGGGGATTCACCCCTCCACTTT
cdr3_aa: CATRRTGGDSPLHF
d_call: TRBD1
clone_size: .
j_call: TRBJ1-6
v_call: TRBV15

cdr3_nt: TGTGCCAGCAGCTTAAGTACAGGGTTTGGCAAAAACATTCAGTACTTC
cdr3_aa: CASSLSTGFGKNIQYF
d_call: .
clone_size: .
j_call: TRBJ2-4
v_call: TRBV11-2

cdr3_nt: TGTGCCAGCAGTGATCAGTATAGCAATCAGCCCCAGCATTTT
cdr3_aa: CASSDQYSNQPQHF
d_call: .
clone_size: once
j_call: TRBJ1-5
v_call: TRBV2

cdr3_nt: TGTGCCTGGAGTCTCGACAGGGGCCGCACAGATACGCAGTATTTT
cdr3_aa: CAWSLDRGRTDTQYF
d_call: TRBD1
clone_size: .
j_call: TRBJ2-3
v_call: TRBV30

cdr3_nt: TGTGCCAGCAGCTTACAGGGGGACTATGGCTACACCTTC
cdr3_aa: CASSLQGDYGYTF
d_call: TRBD1
clone_size: few
j_call: TRBJ1-2
v_call: TRBV7-9

cdr3_nt: TGTGCCAGCAGGCGACAGGTATCGGACGGCTACACCTTC
cdr3_aa: CASRRQVSDGYTF
d_call: .
clone_size: .
j_call: TRBJ1-2
v_call: TRBV6-5

cdr3_nt: TGTGCCAGCTCACCAGCGGGACTAGCGGGAGAGCAGTACTTC
cdr3_aa: CASSPAGLAGEQYF
d_call: TRBD2
clone_size: .
j_call: TRBJ2-7
v_call: TRBV18

cdr3_nt: TGTGCCTGGAGTTTCGGACAGATGAAAGAAAAACTGTTTTTT
cdr3_aa: CAWSFGQMKEKLFF
d_call: .
clone_size: .
j_call: TRBJ1-4
v_call: TRBV30

cdr3_nt: TGTGCCAGCAGCTTAGAACAGGGGGCGCGGGAGCAGTACTTC
cdr3_aa: CASSLEQGAREQYF
d_call: TRBD1
clone_size: .
j_call: TRBJ2-7
v_call: TRBV7-2

cdr3_nt: TGTGCCACCAGCAGGACCAGACAGGGGGCCTACGAGCAGTACTTC
cdr3_aa: CATSRTRQGAYEQYF
d_call: TRBD1
clone_size: .
j_call: TRBJ2-7
v_call: TRBV15

cdr3_nt: TGTGCCAGCAGTTCTTCCGGGAGGGCAGGGGAGCAGTACTTC
cdr3_aa: CASSSSGRAGEQYF
d_call: TRBD2
clone_size: .
j_call: TRBJ2-7
v_call: TRBV2

cdr3_nt: TGTGCCAGCACTCAGGGGGCTACGAACACTGAAGCTTTCTTT
cdr3_aa: CASTQGATNTEAFF
d_call: TRBD1
clone_size: .
j_call: TRBJ1-1
v_call: TRBV9

cdr3_nt: TGTGCCAGCAGGGGGACAGCGTACACAGATACGCAGTATTTT
cdr3_aa: CASRGTAYTDTQYF
d_call: TRBD1
clone_size: .
j_call: TRBJ2-3
v_call: TRBV5-4

cdr3_nt: TGTGCCAGCAGGGCCACCGGGGAGCTGTTTTTT
cdr3_aa: CASRATGELFF
d_call: .
clone_size: .
j_call: TRBJ2-2
v_call: TRBV6-6

cdr3_nt: TGCGCCAGCAGCTTGCGGGCAGGGCCGTACTCACCCCTCCACTTT
cdr3_aa: CASSLRAGPYSPLHF
d_call: .
clone_size: .
j_call: TRBJ1-6
v_call: TRBV5-1

cdr3_nt: TGTGCCTGGAGTGCGGGACAGGGCTATCAGCCCCAGCATTTT
cdr3_aa: CAWSAGQGYQPQHF
d_call: TRBD1
clone_size: few
j_call: TRBJ1-5
v_call: TRBV30